This T cell receptor (beta chain) was captured by sequencing in a study of type 1 and type 2 diabetes patients. Across the whole study: CD4+ or CD8+ T cells were positively selected from PBMCs with microbeads. Study findings and constraints: Highly-expanded CD4+ clones were few in type 2 diabetes, median one, 3.9% of reads.

The PCR template was genomic DNA. Amplification of the beta chain CDR3 used 30 forward and 13 reverse multiplex primers. TCRdb reprocessed the multiplex PCR reads with MiXCR, giving one entry per CDR3 protein. This sample carries 250,000 or so distinct CDR3 sequences, around 50% of them seen once, and the ten largest clones take approximately 15%. The V gene's germline CDR1 is DFQATT and CDR2 SNEGSKA (reference sequence). The trim removed 6 bases at V and 7 bases at J, leaving 11 bases unmatched. The CDR3 is 14 amino acids. A word on this clonotype: Its specificity is unknown.

No donor had another autoimmune disease or recent infection within four weeks. This receptor was obtained from a man between 18 and 35 years old with type 2 diabetes. Sequencing was performed on peripheral blood mononuclear cells (PBMCs). This chain connects TRBV20-1 to TRBJ2-1; 8 bases are shared with TRBD1. The CDR3 region is CSAGGQGAPNEQFF. DNA for the CDR3: TGCAGTGCAGGCGGTCAGGGGGCACCTAATGAGCAGTTCTTC.